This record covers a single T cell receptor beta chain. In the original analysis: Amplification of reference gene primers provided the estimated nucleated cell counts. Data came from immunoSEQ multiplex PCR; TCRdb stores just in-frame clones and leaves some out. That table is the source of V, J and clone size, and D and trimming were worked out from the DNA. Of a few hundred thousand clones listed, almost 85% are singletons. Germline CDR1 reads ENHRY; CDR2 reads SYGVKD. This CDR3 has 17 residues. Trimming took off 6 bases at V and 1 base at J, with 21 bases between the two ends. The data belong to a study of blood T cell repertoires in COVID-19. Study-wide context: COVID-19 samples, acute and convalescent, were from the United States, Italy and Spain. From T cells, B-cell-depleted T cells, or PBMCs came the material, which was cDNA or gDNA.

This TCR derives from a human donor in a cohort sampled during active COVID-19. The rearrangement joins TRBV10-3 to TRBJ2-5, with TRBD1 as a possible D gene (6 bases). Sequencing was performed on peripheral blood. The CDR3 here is CAIRRGSDSFFQETQYF. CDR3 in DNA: TGTGCCATCAGAAGAGGCTCGGACAGTTTTTTCCAAGAGACCCAGTACTTC.